This TCR beta chain originates from a study of breast tumors, draining lymph nodes, adjacent tissues. Study conclusions and caveats: Tumor and nontumor repertoires were significantly more similar in luminal-like than in basal-like breast cancer. Findings are consistent with lymph node origin and intratumoral expansion of most tumor T cells. Tumors had less TCR diversity than lymph nodes, more than nontumor tissue. Data only fit, rather than demonstrated, lymph node origin of most tumor T cells.

With regard to this clonotype: Its antigen remains unknown.

The CDR3 totals 16 residues. Germline V gives CDR1 MNHEY, CDR2 SMNVEV (reference sequence). V was clipped by 5 bases and J by 0 bases; unmatched bases: 7. TCRdb re-called the multiplex PCR reads through MiXCR, storing one row per CDR3 protein. This repertoire shows about 180,000 distinct CDR3 sequences, around 35% found once; its top ten account for around 4%. Breast cancer patients provided tissue from their axillary draining lymph nodes. Sequences were obtained from axillary lymph node tissue. The receptor's source is a female donor with breast cancer. Some clones in this sample may be carry-over from other donors' samples. The V gene is TRBV27, the J gene TRBJ2-3; the match to TRBD2 covers 8 bases. The CDR3 bases are TGTGCCAGCAGTGAGCTACTAGCGGTGAGCACAGATACGCAGTATTTT. It is translated as CASSELLAVSTDTQYF.